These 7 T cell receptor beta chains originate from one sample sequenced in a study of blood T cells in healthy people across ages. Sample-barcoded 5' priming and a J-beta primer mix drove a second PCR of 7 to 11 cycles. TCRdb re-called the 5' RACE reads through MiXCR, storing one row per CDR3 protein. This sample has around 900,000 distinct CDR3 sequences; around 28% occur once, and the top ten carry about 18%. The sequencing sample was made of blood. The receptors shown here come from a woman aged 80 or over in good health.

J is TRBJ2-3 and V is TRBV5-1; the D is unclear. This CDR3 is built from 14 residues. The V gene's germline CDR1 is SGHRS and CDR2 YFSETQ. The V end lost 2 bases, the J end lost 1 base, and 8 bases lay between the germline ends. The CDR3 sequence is CASSFGFGTDTQYF. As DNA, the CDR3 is TGCGCCAGCAGCTTCGGATTCGGCACAGATACGCAGTATTTT.

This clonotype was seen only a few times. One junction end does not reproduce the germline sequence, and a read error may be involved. CDR3 nucleotide sequence: TGTGCCAACAGTTACGGACTAGCGGGAGTCTACGAGCAGTACTTC. It translates to CANSYGLAGVYEQYF. The chain carries TRBV6-2 or TRBV6-3 and TRBJ2-7; 13 bases line up with TRBD2. Germline CDR1 MNHEY, CDR2 SVGEGT. The CDR3 sequence is 15 residues long.

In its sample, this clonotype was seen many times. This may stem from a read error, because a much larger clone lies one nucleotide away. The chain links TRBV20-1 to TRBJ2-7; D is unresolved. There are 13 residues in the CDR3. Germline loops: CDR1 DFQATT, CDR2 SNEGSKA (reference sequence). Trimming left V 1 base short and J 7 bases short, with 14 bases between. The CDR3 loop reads CSARAMVANEQYF. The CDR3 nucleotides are TGCAGTGCTAGAGCTATGGTGGCCAATGAGCAGTACTTC.

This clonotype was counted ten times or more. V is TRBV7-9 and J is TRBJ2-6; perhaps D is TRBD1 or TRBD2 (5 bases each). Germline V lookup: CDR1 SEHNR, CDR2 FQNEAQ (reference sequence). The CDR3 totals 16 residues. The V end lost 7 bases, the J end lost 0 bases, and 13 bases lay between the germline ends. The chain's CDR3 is CASIRDRSSGANVLTF. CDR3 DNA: TGTGCCAGCATCCGGGACCGTTCCTCTGGGGCCAACGTCCTGACTTTC.

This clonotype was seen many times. As DNA, the CDR3 is TGTGCCAGCACCTCCTCCCCGGGACAGGGAGCCTACGAGCAGTACTTC. This gives the protein CASTSSPGQGAYEQYF. The J gene is TRBJ2-7, the V gene TRBV28, with 9 bases that match TRBD1. Germline CDR1 reads MDHEN; CDR2 reads SYDVKM. The CDR3 has 16 amino acids. J lost 2 bases, V lost 7 bases, and 12 bases had no gene match.

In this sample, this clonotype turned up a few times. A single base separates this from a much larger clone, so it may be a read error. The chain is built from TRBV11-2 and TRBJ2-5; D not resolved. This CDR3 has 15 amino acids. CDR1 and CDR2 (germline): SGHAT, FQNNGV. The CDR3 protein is CASSLAPDVQEAQYF. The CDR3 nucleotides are TGTGCCAGCAGCTTAGCTCCAGACGTACAAGAGGCCCAGTACTTC.

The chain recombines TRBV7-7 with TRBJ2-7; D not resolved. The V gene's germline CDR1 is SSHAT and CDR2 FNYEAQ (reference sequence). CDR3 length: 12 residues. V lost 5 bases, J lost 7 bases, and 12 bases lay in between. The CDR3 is CASSPSGNEQYF. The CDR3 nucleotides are TGTGCCAGCAGCCCGAGTGGAAATGAGCAGTACTTC. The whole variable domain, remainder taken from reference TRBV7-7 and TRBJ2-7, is GAGVSQSPRYKVTKRGQDVTLRCDPISSHATLYWYQQALGQGPEFLTYFNYEAQPDKSGLPSDRFSAERPEGSISTLTIQRTEQRDSAMYRCASSPSGNEQYFGPGTRLTVT.